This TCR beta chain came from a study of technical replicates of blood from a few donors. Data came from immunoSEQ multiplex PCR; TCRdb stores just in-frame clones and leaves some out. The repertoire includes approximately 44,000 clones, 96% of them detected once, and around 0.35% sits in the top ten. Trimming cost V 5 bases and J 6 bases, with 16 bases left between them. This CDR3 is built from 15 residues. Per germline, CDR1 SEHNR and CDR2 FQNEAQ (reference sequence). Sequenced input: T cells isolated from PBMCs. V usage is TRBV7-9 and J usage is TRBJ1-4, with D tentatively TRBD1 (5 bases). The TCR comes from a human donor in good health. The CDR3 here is CASSPLYGQDEKLFF. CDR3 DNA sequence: TGTGCCAGCAGCCCACTTTATGGACAAGATGAAAAACTGTTTTTT.